The clone carrying this T cell receptor beta chain showed up many times. This sample was included in a study of CD8+CD57+ T cells in acquired aplastic anemia. The use of genomic DNA as template underpinned the TCR beta VDJ and CDR3 profiling. TCRdb re-derived calls from the reads in MiXCR, one entry per CDR3 protein. Of about 240,000 distinct CDR3 sequences in the sample, around 46% were seen once. The germline V and J ends were trimmed by 0 bases and 1 base, with 17 bases remaining between them. The CDR3 is 17 amino acids. Per germline, CDR1 DFQATT and CDR2 SNEGSKA (reference sequence). It was patients with CD8+CD57+ cell expansion by flow cytometry who were chosen for sequencing.

Sequencing used sorted CD4+, CD8+, or CD8+CD57+ T cells (not recorded which) from PBMCs. The TCR sequence derives from a human donor with aplastic anemia. The V call is TRBV20-1, the J call TRBJ2-3, with D possibly being TRBD2 (5 bases). The CDR3 sequence: CSARDHWGVLGTDTQYF. The CDR3 bases are TGCAGTGCTAGAGATCATTGGGGAGTGCTGGGCACAGATACGCAGTATTTT.